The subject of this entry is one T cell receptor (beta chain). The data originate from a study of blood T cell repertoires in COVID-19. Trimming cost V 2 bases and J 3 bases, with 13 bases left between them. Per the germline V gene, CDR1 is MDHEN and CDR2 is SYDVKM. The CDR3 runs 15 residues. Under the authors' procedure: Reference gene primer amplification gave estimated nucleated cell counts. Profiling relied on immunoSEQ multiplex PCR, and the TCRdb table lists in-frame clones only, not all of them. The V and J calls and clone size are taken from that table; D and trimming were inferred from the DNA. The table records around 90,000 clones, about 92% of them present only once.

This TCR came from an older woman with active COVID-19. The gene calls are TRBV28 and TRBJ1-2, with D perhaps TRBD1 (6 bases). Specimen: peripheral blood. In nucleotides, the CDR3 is TGTGCCAGCAGTTTAGGGGGCGGGGGATACTATGGCTACACCTTC. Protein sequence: CASSLGGGGYYGYTF.